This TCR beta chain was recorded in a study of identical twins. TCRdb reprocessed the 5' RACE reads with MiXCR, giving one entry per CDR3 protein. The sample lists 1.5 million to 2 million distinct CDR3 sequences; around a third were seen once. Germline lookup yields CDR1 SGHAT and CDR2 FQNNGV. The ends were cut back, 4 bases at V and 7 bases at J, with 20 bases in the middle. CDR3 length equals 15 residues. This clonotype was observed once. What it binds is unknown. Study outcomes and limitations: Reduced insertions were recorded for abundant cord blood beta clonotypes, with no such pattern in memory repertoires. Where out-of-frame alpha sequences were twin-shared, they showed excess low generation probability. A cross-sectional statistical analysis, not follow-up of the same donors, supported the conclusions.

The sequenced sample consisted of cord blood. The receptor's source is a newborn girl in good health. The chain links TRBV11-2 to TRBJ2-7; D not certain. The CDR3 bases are TGTGCCAGCAGCTACGGTACGCCCTCCTACAATGAGCAGTACTTC. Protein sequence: CASSYGTPSYNEQYF.